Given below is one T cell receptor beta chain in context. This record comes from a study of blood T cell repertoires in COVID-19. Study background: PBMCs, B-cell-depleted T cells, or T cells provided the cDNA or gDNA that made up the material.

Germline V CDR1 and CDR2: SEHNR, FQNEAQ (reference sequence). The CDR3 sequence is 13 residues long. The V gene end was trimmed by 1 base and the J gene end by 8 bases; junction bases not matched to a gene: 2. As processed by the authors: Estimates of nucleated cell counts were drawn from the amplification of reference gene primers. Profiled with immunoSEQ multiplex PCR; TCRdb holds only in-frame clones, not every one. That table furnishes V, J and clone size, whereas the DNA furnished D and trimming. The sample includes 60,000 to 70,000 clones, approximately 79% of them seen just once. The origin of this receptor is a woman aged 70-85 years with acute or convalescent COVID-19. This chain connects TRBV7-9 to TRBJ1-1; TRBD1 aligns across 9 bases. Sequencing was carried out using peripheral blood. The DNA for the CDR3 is TGTGCCAGCAGCTTAGTACAGGGGGCCGAAGCTTTCTTT. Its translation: CASSLVQGAEAFF.